The sequence of this T cell receptor (beta chain) was determined in a study of shared clonotypes between healthy human individuals. The CDR3 totals 13 residues. V lost 5 bases and J lost 2, with 9 bases in between. In germline, CDR1 is SGHTA, CDR2 FQGNSA. Libraries were prepared by immunoSEQ multiplex PCR; TCRdb keeps only in-frame clonotypes and omits some of them. The sample has 1,100,000 or so clones, about four fifths seen once. The chain uses TRBV7-2 and TRBJ2-5, with no clear D. The TCR comes from a man aged 18 to 35 in good health. Some clones in this sample may be carry-over from other donors' samples. The sequenced sample was memory CD4+ T cells from PBMCs. Documented subset: CD45RA-negative fraction. CDR3 in amino acids: CASSPNLQETQYF. For the CDR3, the DNA is TGTGCCAGCAGCCCCAACCTTCAAGAGACCCAGTACTTC.